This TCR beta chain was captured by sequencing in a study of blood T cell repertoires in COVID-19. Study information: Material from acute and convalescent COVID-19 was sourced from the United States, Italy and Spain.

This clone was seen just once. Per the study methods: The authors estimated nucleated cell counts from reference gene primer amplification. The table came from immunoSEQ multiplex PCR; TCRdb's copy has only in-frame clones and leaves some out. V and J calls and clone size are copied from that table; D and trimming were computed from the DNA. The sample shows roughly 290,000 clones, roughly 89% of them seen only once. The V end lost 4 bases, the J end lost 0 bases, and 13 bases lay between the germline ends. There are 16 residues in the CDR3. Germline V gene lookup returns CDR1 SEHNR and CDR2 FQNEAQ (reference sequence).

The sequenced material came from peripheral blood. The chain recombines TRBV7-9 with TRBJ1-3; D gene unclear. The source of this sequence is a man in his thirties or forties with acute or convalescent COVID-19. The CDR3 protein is CASSSSQPSSGNTIYF. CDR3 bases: TGTGCCAGCAGCTCATCACAGCCGAGCTCTGGAAACACCATATATTTT.